The text below deals with one T cell receptor (beta chain). This entry belongs to a study of blood T cell repertoires in COVID-19. Study as a whole: Material from acute and convalescent COVID-19 was sourced from the United States, Italy and Spain. Sample material is recorded as cDNA or gDNA derived from T cells, B-cell-depleted T cells, or PBMCs.

The CDR3 consists of 13 residues. CDR1 SQVTM and CDR2 ANQGSEA come from the germline V gene. Trimming shortened V by 2 bases and J by 1 base, and 8 bases separated the two germline ends. Assay: immunoSEQ multiplex PCR; the TCRdb copy retains only in-frame clones and omits some. Of about 300,000 clones in the sample, roughly nine tenths were seen once. The sequence derives from a woman aged 25 to 39 with COVID-19, enrolled during active disease. Input material: peripheral blood. This sequence joins TRBV29-1 and TRBJ2-5; a possible D gene is TRBD1 (6 bases). The DNA for the CDR3 is TGCAGCGTTGAACGCAGGGGCCAAGAGACCCAGTACTTC. This gives the protein CSVERRGQETQYF. Complete variable domain (other parts from reference TRBV29-1 and TRBJ2-5): SAVISQKPSRDICQRGTSLTIQCQVDSQVTMMFWYRQQPGQSLTLIATANQGSEATYESGFVIDKFPISRPNLTFSTLTVSNMSPEDSSIYLCSVERRGQETQYFGPGTRLLVL.